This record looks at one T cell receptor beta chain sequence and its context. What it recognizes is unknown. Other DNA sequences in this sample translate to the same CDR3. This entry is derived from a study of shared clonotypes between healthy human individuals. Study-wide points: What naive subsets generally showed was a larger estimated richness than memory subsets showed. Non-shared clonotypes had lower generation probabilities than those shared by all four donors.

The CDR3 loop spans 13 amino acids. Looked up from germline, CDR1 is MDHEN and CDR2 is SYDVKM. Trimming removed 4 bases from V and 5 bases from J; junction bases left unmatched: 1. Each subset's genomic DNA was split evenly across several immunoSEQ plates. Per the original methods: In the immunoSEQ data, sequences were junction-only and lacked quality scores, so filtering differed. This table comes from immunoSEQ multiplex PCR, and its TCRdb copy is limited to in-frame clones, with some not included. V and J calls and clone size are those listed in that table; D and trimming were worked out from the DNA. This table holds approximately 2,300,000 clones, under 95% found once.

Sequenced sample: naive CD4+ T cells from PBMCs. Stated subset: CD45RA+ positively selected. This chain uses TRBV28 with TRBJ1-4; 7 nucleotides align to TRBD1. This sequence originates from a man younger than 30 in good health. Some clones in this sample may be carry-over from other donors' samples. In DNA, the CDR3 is TGTGCCAGCAGTTCAGGGGGGAATGAAAAACTGTTTTTT. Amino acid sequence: CASSSGGNEKLFF.